This T cell receptor (beta chain) was recovered during a study of PD-1 blockade in mismatch repair-deficient tumors. TCRs were sequenced from a few patients responding to pembrolizumab. CDR1 is LGHNA and CDR2 is YSLEER in the germline V gene. This CDR3 spans 19 amino acids. V shed 3 bases and J 4 bases; nucleotides not matched to a gene: 11. This table comes from immunoSEQ multiplex PCR, and its TCRdb copy is limited to in-frame clones, with some not included. The profile covers some 120,000 clones, with about 83% appearing a single time and about 4.5% taken by the ten largest. V gene TRBV4-3 combines with J gene TRBJ2-1, with 14 positions matching TRBD2. The material was peripheral blood, obtained 60 weeks after starting pembrolizumab. This clonotype originated in an adult with mismatch repair-deficient cancer. The CDR3 DNA reads TGCGCCAGCAGCCAGGAGGGGACTAGCGGGAGAGGAGGATACAATGAGCAGTTCTTC. This sequence encodes CASSQEGTSGRGGYNEQFF.